Sequencing of this T cell receptor (beta chain) was carried out in a study of blood T cell repertoires in COVID-19. The repertoire was sequenced with immunoSEQ multiplex PCR; TCRdb's copy has only in-frame clones and lacks some. In the table there are some 370,000 clones, approximately 87% of which are singletons. Germline-derived CDR1 and CDR2 are SGDLS and YYNGEE. The CDR3 spans 16 residues. The V and J ends lost 4 bases and 6 bases, in that order; junction bases with no gene match: 8. The clonotype comes from a woman in her twenties or thirties with COVID-19, enrolled during active disease. The rearrangement links TRBV9 to TRBJ2-2; the match to TRBD2 covers 11 bases. Sequencing was performed on peripheral blood. CDR3 DNA: TGTGCCAGCAGCCACAGACTAGCGGGACCGGCCGGGGAGCTGTTTTTT. Residues: CASSHRLAGPAGELFF. The entire variable domain, with the rest obtained from reference TRBV9 and TRBJ2-2, is as follows: DSGVTQTPKHLITATGQRVTLRCSPRSGDLSVYWYQQSLDQGLQFLIQYYNGEERAKGNILERFSAQQFPDLHSELNLSSLELGDSALYFCASSHRLAGPAGELFFGEGSRLTVL.